This T cell receptor (beta chain) was found in a study of blood T cell repertoires in COVID-19. This CDR3 has 14 amino acids. Germline lookup yields CDR1 SGHNT and CDR2 YYREEE (reference sequence). Trimming removed 4 bases from V and 11 bases from J; junction bases left unmatched: 5. Clones were sequenced by immunoSEQ multiplex PCR, and TCRdb holds only the in-frame ones, with some missing. Among over 35,000 clones listed, 90% to 95% were seen once. This clonotype originated in a woman aged 25 to 39 in a cohort sampled during active COVID-19. Sequenced material: peripheral blood. V usage is TRBV5-4 and J usage is TRBJ2-1; 14 bases are shared with TRBD2. This chain's CDR3 is CASSRGLAGDQQFF. DNA for the CDR3: TGTGCCAGCAGCAGGGGACTAGCGGGAGACCAGCAGTTCTTC.